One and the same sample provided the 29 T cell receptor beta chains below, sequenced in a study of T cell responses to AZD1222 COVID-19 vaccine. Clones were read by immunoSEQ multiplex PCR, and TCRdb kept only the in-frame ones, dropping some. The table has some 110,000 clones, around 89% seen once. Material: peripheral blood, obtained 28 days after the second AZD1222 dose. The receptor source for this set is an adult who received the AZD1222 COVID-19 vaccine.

The CDR3 coding sequence is TGTGCCAGCAGGGGGGGGCTTTACGACACCATATATTTT. It is translated as CASRGGLYDTIYF. This chain joins TRBV6-5 and TRBJ1-3, with a tentative D call TRBD1 (6 bases). CDR1 and CDR2 (germline): MNHEY, SVGAGI. V was pared by 6 bases and J by 8 bases, with 14 bases between. CDR3 length: 13 residues.

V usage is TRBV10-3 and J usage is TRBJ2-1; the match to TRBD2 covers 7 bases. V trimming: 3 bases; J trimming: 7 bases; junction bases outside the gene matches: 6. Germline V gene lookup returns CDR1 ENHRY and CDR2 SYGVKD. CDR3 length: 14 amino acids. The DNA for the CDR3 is TGTGCCATCAGTGACGGGGGGAGTAGGAATGAGCAGTTCTTC. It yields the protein CAISDGGSRNEQFF.

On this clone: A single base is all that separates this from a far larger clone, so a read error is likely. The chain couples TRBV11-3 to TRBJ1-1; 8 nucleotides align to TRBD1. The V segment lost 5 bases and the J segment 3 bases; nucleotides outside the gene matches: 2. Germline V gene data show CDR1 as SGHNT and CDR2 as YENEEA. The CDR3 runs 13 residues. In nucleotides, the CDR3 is TGTGCCAGCAGCAAACAGGGGGACACTGAAGCTTTCTTT. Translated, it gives CASSKQGDTEAFF.

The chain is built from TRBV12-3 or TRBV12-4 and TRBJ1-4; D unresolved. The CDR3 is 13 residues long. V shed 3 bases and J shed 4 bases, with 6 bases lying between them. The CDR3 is CASSFGLNEKLFF. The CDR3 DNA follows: TGTGCCAGCAGTTTCGGACTTAATGAAAAACTGTTTTTT.

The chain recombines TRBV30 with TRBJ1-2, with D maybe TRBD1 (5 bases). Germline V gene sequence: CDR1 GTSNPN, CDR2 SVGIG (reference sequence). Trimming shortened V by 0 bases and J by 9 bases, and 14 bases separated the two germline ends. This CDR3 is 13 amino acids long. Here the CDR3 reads CAWSVKGRPRYTF. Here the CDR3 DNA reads TGTGCCTGGAGTGTAAAGGGACGTCCCCGCTACACCTTC.

CDR3 coding DNA: TGCGCCAGCAGCAGGGGACTCAGCACAGATACGCAGTATTTT. Translating it yields CASSRGLSTDTQYF. The genes are TRBV10-1 and TRBJ2-3; D tentatively fits TRBD1 or TRBD2 (6 bases each). CDR1 and CDR2 (germline): WNHNN, SYGVQD (reference sequence). The CDR3 is 14 amino acids. V lost 6 bases to trimming and J lost 0 bases, with 10 bases between them.

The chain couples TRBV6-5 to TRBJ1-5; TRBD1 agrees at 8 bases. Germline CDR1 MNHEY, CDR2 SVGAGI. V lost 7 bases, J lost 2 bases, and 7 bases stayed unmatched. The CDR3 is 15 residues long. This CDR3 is CASKSQGQGNQPQHF. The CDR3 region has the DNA TGTGCCAGCAAAAGTCAGGGACAGGGCAATCAGCCCCAGCATTTT.

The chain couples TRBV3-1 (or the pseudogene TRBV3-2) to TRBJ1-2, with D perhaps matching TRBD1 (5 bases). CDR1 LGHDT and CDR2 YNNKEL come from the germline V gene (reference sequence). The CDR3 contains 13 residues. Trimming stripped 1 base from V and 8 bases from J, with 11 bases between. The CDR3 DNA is TGTGCCAGCAGCCAAGGACAGTCCTCGGGCTACACCTTC. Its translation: CASSQGQSSGYTF.

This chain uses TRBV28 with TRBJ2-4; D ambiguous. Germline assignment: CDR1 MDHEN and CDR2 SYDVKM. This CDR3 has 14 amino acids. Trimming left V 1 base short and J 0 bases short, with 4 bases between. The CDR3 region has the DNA TGTGCCAGCAGTTTATACAGAGCCAAAAACATTCAGTACTTC. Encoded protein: CASSLYRAKNIQYF.

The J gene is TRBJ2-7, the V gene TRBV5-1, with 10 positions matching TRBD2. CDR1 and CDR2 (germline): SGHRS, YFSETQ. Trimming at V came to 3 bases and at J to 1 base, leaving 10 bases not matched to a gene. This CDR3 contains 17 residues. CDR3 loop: CASSSPSSGGSSYEQYF. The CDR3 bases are TGCGCCAGCAGCTCTCCCTCTAGCGGGGGCTCATCCTACGAGCAGTACTTC.

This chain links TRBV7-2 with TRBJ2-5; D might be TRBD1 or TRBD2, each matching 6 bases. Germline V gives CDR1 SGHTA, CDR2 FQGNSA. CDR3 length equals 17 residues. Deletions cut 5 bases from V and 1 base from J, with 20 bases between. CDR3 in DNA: TGTGCCAGCAGCCGGGGGCAGGGGTCTATATTCCAAGAGACCCAGTACTTC. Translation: CASSRGQGSIFQETQYF.

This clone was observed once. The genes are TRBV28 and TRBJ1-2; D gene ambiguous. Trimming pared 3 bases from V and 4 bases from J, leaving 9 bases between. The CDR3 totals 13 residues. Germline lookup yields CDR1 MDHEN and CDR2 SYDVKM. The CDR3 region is CASSFHSLYGYTF. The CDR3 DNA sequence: TGTGCCAGCAGTTTTCACAGCCTCTATGGCTACACCTTC.

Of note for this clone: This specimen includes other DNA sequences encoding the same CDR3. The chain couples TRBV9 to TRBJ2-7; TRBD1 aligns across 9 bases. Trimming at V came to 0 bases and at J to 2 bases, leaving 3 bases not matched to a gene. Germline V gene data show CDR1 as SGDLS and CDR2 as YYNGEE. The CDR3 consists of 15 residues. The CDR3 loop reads CASSVEGQGAYEQYF. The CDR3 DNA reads TGTGCCAGCAGCGTAGAGGGACAGGGAGCCTACGAGCAGTACTTC.

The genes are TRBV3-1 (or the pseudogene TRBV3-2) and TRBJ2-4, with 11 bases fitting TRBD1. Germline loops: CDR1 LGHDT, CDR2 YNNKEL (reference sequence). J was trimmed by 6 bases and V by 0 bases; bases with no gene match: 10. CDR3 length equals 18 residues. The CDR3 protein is CASSQEYRTGGLRNIQYF. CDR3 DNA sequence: TGTGCCAGCAGCCAAGAGTATCGGACAGGGGGCTTGAGAAACATTCAGTACTTC.

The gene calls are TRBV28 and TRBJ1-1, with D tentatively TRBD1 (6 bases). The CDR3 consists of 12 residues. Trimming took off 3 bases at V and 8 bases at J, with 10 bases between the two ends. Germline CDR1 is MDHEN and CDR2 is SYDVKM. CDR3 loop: CASSLGTKEAFF. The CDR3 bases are TGTGCCAGCAGTTTGGGGACAAAGGAAGCTTTCTTT.

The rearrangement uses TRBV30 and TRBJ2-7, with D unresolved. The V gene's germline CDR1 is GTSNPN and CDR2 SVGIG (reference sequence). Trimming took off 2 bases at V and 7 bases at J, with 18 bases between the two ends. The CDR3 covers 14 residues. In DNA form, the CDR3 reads TGTGCCTGGAGTAAGATGGCAGGTGGAGTGGAGCAGTACTTC. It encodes CAWSKMAGGVEQYF.

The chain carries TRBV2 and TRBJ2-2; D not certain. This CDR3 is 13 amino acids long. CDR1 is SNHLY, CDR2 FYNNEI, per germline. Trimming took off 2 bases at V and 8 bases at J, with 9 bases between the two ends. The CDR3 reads CASSERSRGELFF. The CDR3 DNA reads TGTGCCAGCAGTGAAAGGAGTAGGGGGGAGCTGTTTTTT.

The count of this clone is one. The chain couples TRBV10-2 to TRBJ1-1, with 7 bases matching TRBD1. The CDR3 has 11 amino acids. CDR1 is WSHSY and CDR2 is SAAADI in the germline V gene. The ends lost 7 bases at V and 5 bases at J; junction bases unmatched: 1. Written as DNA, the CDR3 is TGCGCCAGCATCAGGGGGACTGAAGCTTTCTTT. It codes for CASIRGTEAFF.

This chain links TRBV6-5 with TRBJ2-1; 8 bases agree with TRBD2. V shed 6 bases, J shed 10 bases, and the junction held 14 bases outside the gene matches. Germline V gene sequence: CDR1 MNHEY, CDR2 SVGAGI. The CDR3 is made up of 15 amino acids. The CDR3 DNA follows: TGTGCCAGCAGCTACACTAGCGGCACCCCGGAGGAGCAGTTCTTC. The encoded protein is CASSYTSGTPEEQFF.

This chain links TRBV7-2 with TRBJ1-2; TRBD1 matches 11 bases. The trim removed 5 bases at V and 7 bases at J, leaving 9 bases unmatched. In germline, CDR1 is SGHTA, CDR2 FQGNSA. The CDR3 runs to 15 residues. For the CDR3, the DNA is TGTGCCAGCAGCCCCCAGGGACAGGGGGATGGTGGCTACACCTTC. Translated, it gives CASSPQGQGDGGYTF.

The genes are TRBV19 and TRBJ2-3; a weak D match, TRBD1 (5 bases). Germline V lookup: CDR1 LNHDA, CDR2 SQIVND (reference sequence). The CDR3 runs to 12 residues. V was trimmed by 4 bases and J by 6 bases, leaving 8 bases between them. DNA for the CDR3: TGTGCCAGTAGTAGGAACAGGGATACGCAGTATTTT. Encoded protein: CASSRNRDTQYF.

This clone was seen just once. The CDR3 protein is CASSFGGSYGYTF. In DNA form, the CDR3 reads TGTGCCAGCAGCTTCGGGGGTTCCTATGGCTACACCTTC. The V gene is TRBV7-3, the J gene TRBJ1-2, with a possible D match to TRBD1 (5 bases). Germline V gene sequence: CDR1 SGHTA, CDR2 FQGTGA. V lost 3 bases and J lost 4, with 9 bases in between. The CDR3 spans 13 residues.

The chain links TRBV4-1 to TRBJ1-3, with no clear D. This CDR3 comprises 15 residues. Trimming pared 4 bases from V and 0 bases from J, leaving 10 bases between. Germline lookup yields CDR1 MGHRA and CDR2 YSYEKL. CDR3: CASSPYSDSGNTIYF. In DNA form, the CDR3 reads TGCGCCAGCAGCCCATACTCGGACTCTGGAAACACCATATATTTT.

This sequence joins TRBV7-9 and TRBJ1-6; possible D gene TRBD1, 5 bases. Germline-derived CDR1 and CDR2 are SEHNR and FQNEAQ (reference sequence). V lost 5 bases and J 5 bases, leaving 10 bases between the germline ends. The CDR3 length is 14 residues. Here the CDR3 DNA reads TGTGCCAGCAGCCCCGAAGGGGATAATTCACCCCTCCACTTT. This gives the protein CASSPEGDNSPLHF.

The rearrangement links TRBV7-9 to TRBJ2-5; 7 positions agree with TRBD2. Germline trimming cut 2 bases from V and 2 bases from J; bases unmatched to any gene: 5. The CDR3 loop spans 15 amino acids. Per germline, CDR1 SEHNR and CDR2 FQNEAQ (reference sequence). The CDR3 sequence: CASSLSGVGQETQYF. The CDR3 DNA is TGTGCCAGCAGCTTAAGCGGGGTGGGTCAAGAGACCCAGTACTTC.

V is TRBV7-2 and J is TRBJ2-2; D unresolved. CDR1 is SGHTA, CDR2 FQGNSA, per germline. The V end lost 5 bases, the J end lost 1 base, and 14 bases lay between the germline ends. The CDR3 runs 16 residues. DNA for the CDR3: TGTGCCAGCAGCCCCCTCTCCGGGTGGAACACCGGGGAGCTGTTTTTT. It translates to CASSPLSGWNTGELFF.

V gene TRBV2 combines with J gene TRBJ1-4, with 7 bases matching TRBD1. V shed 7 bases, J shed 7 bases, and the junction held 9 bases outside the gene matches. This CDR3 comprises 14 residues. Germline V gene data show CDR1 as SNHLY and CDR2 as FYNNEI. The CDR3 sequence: CASNRRTGGEKLFF. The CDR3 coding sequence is TGTGCCAGCAACCGCAGGACAGGAGGTGAAAAACTGTTTTTT.

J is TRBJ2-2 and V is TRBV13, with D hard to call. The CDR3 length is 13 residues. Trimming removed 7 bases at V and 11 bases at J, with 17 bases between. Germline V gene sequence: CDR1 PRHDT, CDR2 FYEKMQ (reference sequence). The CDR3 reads CASTRSRAPELFF. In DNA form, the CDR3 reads TGTGCCAGCACCCGGTCCCGGGCCCCAGAGCTGTTTTTT.

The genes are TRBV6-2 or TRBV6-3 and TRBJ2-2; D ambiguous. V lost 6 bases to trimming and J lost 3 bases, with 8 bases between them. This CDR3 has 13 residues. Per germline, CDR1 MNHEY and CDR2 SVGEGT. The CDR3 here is CASSPTDTGELFF. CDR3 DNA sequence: TGTGCCAGCAGCCCCACGGACACCGGGGAGCTGTTTTTT.